The 16 T cell receptor beta chains in this list originate from one sample, sequenced in a study of blood T cell repertoires in COVID-19 (TCRdb year 2020). Libraries came from the immunoSEQ multiplex PCR assay. TCRdb carries this immuneACCESS record with in-frame sequences only. Its versions omit some clonotypes, under half of them owing to an unresolved V gene in the studies checked, with the rest unexplained. This sample comprises about 100,000 clones, less than 85% of them detected only once. The ten largest clones add up to 15% to 20% of the sample. Sequencing was carried out using peripheral blood. Receptors were obtained from a woman aged 55-69 years with acute or convalescent COVID-19.

The chain has TRBV4-1 and TRBJ2-3; D may be TRBD2 (6 bases). Germline V gene data show CDR1 as MGHRA and CDR2 as YSYEKL. Trimming removed 0 bases from V and 6 bases from J, with 19 bases in between. This CDR3 is 17 amino acids long. The chain's CDR3 is CASSQDPGTRPGDTQYF. The CDR3 DNA reads TGCGCCAGCAGCCAAGACCCCGGGACTCGGCCTGGGGATACGCAGTATTTT.

This sequence joins TRBV2 and TRBJ2-2; 9 positions agree with TRBD2. Trimming removed 3 bases from V and 3 bases from J; junction bases left unmatched: 8. The CDR3 spans 17 residues. Germline V gene data show CDR1 as SNHLY and CDR2 as FYNNEI. CDR3 coding DNA: TGTGCCAGCAGTGAGCAAGGGCTAGCGGGGTACACCGGGGAGCTGTTTTTT. Residues: CASSEQGLAGYTGELFF.

The chain combines TRBV7-2 with TRBJ2-2, with TRBD2 identical over 9 bases. CDR1 is SGHTA and CDR2 is FQGNSA in the germline V gene. There are 16 residues in the CDR3. Trimming took 4 bases from V and 5 from J; bases not matched to a gene: 8. The CDR3 nucleotides are TGTGCCAGCAGCTCCCGGGGGAGCGGGGGGACCGGGGAGCTGTTTTTT. Translation: CASSSRGSGGTGELFF.

V usage is TRBV21-1 and J usage is TRBJ1-2. TRBV21-1 is labeled a pseudogene. This CDR3 has 14 residues. CDR3 region: CASSNQSRTYGYTF. The DNA of the CDR3 is TGTGCCAGCAGCAACCAGAGCAGGACTTATGGCTACACCTTC.

This chain connects TRBV3-1 (or the pseudogene TRBV3-2) to TRBJ1-1; the match to TRBD1 covers 7 bases. CDR3 length: 15 residues. Germline V lookup: CDR1 LGHDT, CDR2 YNNKEL (reference sequence). Trimming at V came to 1 base and at J to 4 bases, leaving 6 bases not matched to a gene. Here the CDR3 reads CASSQGTPGGTEAFF. For the CDR3, the DNA is TGTGCCAGCAGCCAAGGAACGCCAGGGGGCACTGAAGCTTTCTTT.

This clone was picked up one time. The V and J genes are TRBV5-4 and TRBJ2-3, with TRBD2 matching over 14 bases. The CDR3 totals 18 residues. V lost 4 bases to trimming and J lost 4 bases; unmatched junction nucleotides: 11. Germline V gives CDR1 SGHNT, CDR2 YYREEE (reference sequence). CDR3: CASSGGLAGALGADTQYF. The CDR3, as DNA: TGTGCCAGCAGCGGGGGACTAGCGGGGGCCTTAGGGGCAGATACGCAGTATTTT. The entire variable domain, with the rest obtained from reference TRBV5-4 and TRBJ2-3, is as follows: ETGVTQSPTHLIKTRGQQVTLRCSSQSGHNTVSWYQQALGQGPQFIFQYYREEENGRGNFPPRFSGLQFPNYSSELNVNALELDDSALYLCASSGGLAGALGADTQYFGPGTRLTVL.

Only a few counts were recorded for this clone. This rearrangement joins TRBV4-1 to TRBJ2-5, with TRBD2 identical over 9 bases. Germline V CDR1 and CDR2: MGHRA, YSYEKL. CDR3 length equals 13 residues. Trimming took 4 bases from V and 5 from J; bases not matched to a gene: 2. CDR3 protein: CASSLAGVETQYF. For the CDR3, the DNA is TGCGCCAGCAGCCTAGCGGGGGTGGAGACCCAGTACTTC.

The chain joins TRBV24-1 to TRBJ2-7, with 15 bases that match TRBD2. CDR1 and CDR2 (germline): KGHDR, SFDVKD. The V and J ends lost 5 bases and 1 base, in that order; junction bases with no gene match: 8. The length of the CDR3 is 18 residues. The CDR3 DNA reads as TGTGCCACCAGTGTCGAGGGACTAGCGGGGGGTATTTCCTACGAGCAGTACTTC. Its protein product is CATSVEGLAGGISYEQYF.

The V call is TRBV19, the J call TRBJ1-2, with D possibly matching TRBD1 (5 bases). V lost 6 bases and J lost 8, with 13 bases in between. CDR1 and CDR2 from the germline V gene are LNHDA and SQIVND (reference sequence). This CDR3 region has 12 residues. CDR3 residues: CASRSPEGGYTF. The CDR3 region has the DNA TGTGCCAGTAGATCACCGGAGGGGGGCTACACCTTC.

This chain links TRBV5-1 with TRBJ2-2; D possibly corresponds to TRBD1 (6 bases). Germline lookup yields CDR1 SGHRS and CDR2 YFSETQ. V lost 0 bases and J 7 bases, leaving 13 bases between the germline ends. The CDR3 extends over 15 amino acids. CDR3 region: CASSLALGAGGELFF. CDR3 DNA: TGCGCCAGCAGCTTGGCCTTGGGGGCTGGCGGGGAGCTGTTTTTT.

This clone was recorded once. The V call is TRBV4-3, the J call TRBJ2-2, with TRBD2 matching 12 bases. V was clipped by 1 base and J by 1 base; unmatched bases: 4. CDR3 length: 18 amino acids. CDR1 and CDR2 (germline): LGHNA, YSLEER. The CDR3 DNA sequence: TGCGCCAGCAGCCAAGCTAGCGGGGGGGCTGGGAACACCGGGGAGCTGTTTTTT. Translating gives CASSQASGGAGNTGELFF.

The chain carries TRBV4-2 and TRBJ2-3; 9 bases match TRBD1. Unmatched junction bases numbered 3, after V lost 3 bases and J lost 2 bases. Germline V gene sequence: CDR1 LGHNA, CDR2 YNFKEQ. The CDR3 runs to 15 residues. The CDR3 reads CASSQRDRATDTQYF. The DNA of the CDR3 is TGTGCCAGCAGCCAGAGGGACAGGGCCACAGATACGCAGTATTTT.

The chain carries TRBV24-1 and TRBJ1-5; the match to TRBD1 covers 8 bases. This CDR3 contains 15 residues. The V and J ends lost 5 bases and 8 bases, in that order; junction bases with no gene match: 10. CDR1 is KGHDR and CDR2 is SFDVKD in the germline V gene. The CDR3 sequence is CATSGGQGYFEPQHF. DNA of the CDR3: TGTGCCACCAGTGGAGGACAGGGTTACTTCGAGCCCCAGCATTTT.

The J gene is TRBJ1-2, the V gene TRBV2; D is unresolved. V lost 5 bases, J lost 3 bases, and 10 bases lay in between. In germline, CDR1 is SNHLY, CDR2 FYNNEI. The CDR3 consists of 13 residues. In DNA, the CDR3 is TGTGCCAGCAGTCCTACACGGGACTATGGCTACACCTTC. Its translation is CASSPTRDYGYTF.

The chain uses TRBV27 and TRBJ2-1; 9 bases fit TRBD1. V lost 6 bases and J lost 8; bases outside the gene matches: 5. CDR3 length equals 13 residues. In germline, CDR1 is MNHEY, CDR2 SMNVEV (reference sequence). CDR3 in DNA: TGTGCCAGCAGGACAGGGGGTTCCTATGAGCAGTTCTTC. The encoded protein is CASRTGGSYEQFF.

The chain has TRBV4-1 and TRBJ2-1; D gene ambiguous. In germline, CDR1 is MGHRA, CDR2 YSYEKL. The CDR3 length is 16 residues. V lost 0 bases and J 3 bases, leaving 12 bases between the germline ends. The CDR3 is CASSQDSTALYNEQFF. The DNA of the CDR3 is TGCGCCAGCAGCCAAGATTCAACAGCTCTCTACAATGAGCAGTTCTTC.